This T cell receptor beta chain was recovered during a study of Ad26.COV2.S vaccination and SARS-CoV-2 variants. The study's findings and limits: Vaccinees showed greater spike-specific TCR breadth than placebo recipients. Substantial response breadth was reportedly seen for spike-specific CD8+ and CD4+ T cells after vaccination. Across vaccine and placebo recipients, the breadth of non-spike TCRs was similar.

Only in-frame clones appear in the TCRdb table, and some are missing; sequencing was by immunoSEQ multiplex PCR. The sample holds roughly 390,000 clones, approximately 86% seen once. As for this clone: The antigen is not known.

Treatment here: some 20 received Ad26.COV2.S at low or high dose, single or two shots; five or six received placebo; per-sample allocation not given. Samples came from day 63 after the first vaccine or placebo injection. At a Boston site, the person donating was an adult of 18-55 years. CDR1 and CDR2 from the germline V gene are LGHDT and YNNKEL (reference sequence). The CDR3 runs to 13 residues. V lost 1 base and J 7 bases, leaving 8 bases between the germline ends. The clonotype was recovered from a person between 18 and 65 years old who received the Ad26.COV2.S COVID-19 vaccine or a placebo. The rearrangement uses TRBV3-1 (or the pseudogene TRBV3-2) and TRBJ2-1; TRBD2 might be the D (5 bases). The input for sequencing was peripheral blood, taken in a trial of Ad26.COV2.S vaccine versus placebo. CDR3 protein: CASSQVGVNEQFF. The CDR3 coding sequence is TGTGCCAGCAGCCAAGTCGGGGTAAATGAGCAGTTCTTC.